A single sample gave rise to the 20 T cell receptor beta chains below, sequenced in a study of cytomegalovirus exposure and HLA in healthy donors. In the PCR, 60 Vbeta and 13 Jbeta primers were used. TCRdb keeps only in-frame clones here, not all; method: immunoSEQ multiplex PCR. The sample lists approximately 160,000 clones; 82% were seen once. Specimen: PBMCs. The receptors here all came from a male donor in good health and CMV-seronegative.

The chain couples TRBV5-1 to TRBJ2-5; D perhaps matches TRBD2 (6 bases). The end of the DNA aligns better with TRBJ2-7, so the J call may be wrong. The germline V gene encodes CDR1 SGHRS and CDR2 YFSETQ. CDR3 length: 14 amino acids. DNA of the CDR3: TGCGCCAGCAGCTTGGTCGGGGGAGTCTACGAGCAGTACTTC. The encoded protein is CASSLVGGVYEQYF.

This clone was seen more than once but under ten times. This chain uses TRBV27 with TRBJ2-1, with 9 bases lining up with TRBD2. CDR3 size: 16 residues. Germline V CDR1 and CDR2: MNHEY, SMNVEV (reference sequence). The trim removed 2 bases at V and 5 bases at J, leaving 7 bases unmatched. CDR3 sequence: CASSLVLTSGHNEQFF. CDR3 coding DNA: TGTGCCAGCAGTTTAGTTTTGACTAGCGGTCACAATGAGCAGTTCTTC.

The rearrangement links TRBV4-3 to TRBJ2-3; 8 bases line up with TRBD2. This CDR3 comprises 17 residues. V dropped 0 bases and J dropped 5; count of bases not matched to a gene: 10. Germline V gives CDR1 LGHNA, CDR2 YSLEER. The CDR3 reads CASSQDLPGGPEDTQYF. The DNA for the CDR3 is TGCGCCAGCAGCCAAGATCTCCCGGGAGGGCCGGAAGATACGCAGTATTTT.

The gene calls are TRBV5-1 and TRBJ2-7, with a tentative D call TRBD2 (6 bases). The V end was cut by 3 bases, the J end by 1 base, with 11 bases between. This CDR3 is built from 14 residues. Per germline, CDR1 SGHRS and CDR2 YFSETQ. CDR3 loop: CASSSAGSSYEQYF. The CDR3 DNA reads TGCGCCAGCAGCTCCGCGGGGTCGTCCTACGAGCAGTACTTC.

The gene calls are TRBV7-2 and TRBJ2-7; possible D gene TRBD2, 6 bases. The germline V and J ends were trimmed by 4 bases and 2 bases, with 12 bases remaining between them. CDR1 is SGHTA, CDR2 FQGNSA, per germline. The CDR3 sequence is 14 residues long. The chain's CDR3 is CASSYLTSTYEQYF. The CDR3 DNA reads as TGTGCCAGCAGCTACCTCACTAGCACCTACGAGCAGTACTTC. The whole variable domain, remainder taken from reference TRBV7-2 and TRBJ2-7, is GAGVSQSPSNKVTEKGKDVELRCDPISGHTALYWYRQSLGQGLEFLIYFQGNSAPDKSGLPSDRFSAERTGGSVSTLTIQRTQQEDSAVYLCASSYLTSTYEQYFGPGTRLTVT.

Here the CDR3 reads CASSTGVPGELFF. The CDR3 bases are TGTGCCAGCAGCACAGGGGTCCCTGGGGAGCTGTTTTTT. The chain couples TRBV2 to TRBJ2-2; 7 bases are shared with TRBD1. This CDR3 has 13 amino acids. Unmatched junction bases numbered 6, after V lost 6 bases and J lost 8 bases. Germline-derived CDR1 and CDR2 are SNHLY and FYNNEI.

J is TRBJ2-5 and V is TRBV7-9, with D perhaps matching TRBD2 (6 bases). V was pared by 7 bases and J by 5 bases, with 14 bases between. Germline-derived CDR1 and CDR2 are SEHNR and FQNEAQ (reference sequence). The CDR3 has 13 residues. The CDR3 DNA reads TGTGCCAGCACCGAAGCGGGCAGCGAGACCCAGTACTTC. It is translated as CASTEAGSETQYF.

V is TRBV7-2 and J is TRBJ2-5; D not certain. V dropped 6 bases and J dropped 9 bases, with 14 bases sitting between them. Germline values: CDR1 SGHTA, CDR2 FQGNSA. This CDR3 region has 12 residues. The CDR3: CASRAVASAQYF. The CDR3 bases are TGTGCCAGCAGGGCCGTGGCCTCTGCCCAGTACTTC.

The chain couples TRBV7-3 to TRBJ2-5, with D maybe TRBD1 (6 bases). Germline values: CDR1 SGHTA, CDR2 FQGTGA. V gave up 1 base and J gave up 1 base, with 13 bases separating them. The CDR3 totals 16 residues. CDR3: CASSLISTDSQETQYF. The CDR3 nucleotides read TGTGCCAGCAGCTTAATTTCGACGGACAGCCAAGAGACCCAGTACTTC.

The chain uses TRBV11-2 and TRBJ1-3, with 8 nucleotides matching TRBD1. The germline V gene has CDR1 SGHAT and CDR2 FQNNGV. The trim removed 5 bases at V and 4 bases at J, leaving 10 bases unmatched. This CDR3 spans 16 amino acids. The CDR3 bases are TGTGCCAGCAGCCCGAGGACAGGGTTAAGCGGAAACACCATATATTTT. Translation: CASSPRTGLSGNTIYF.

The rearrangement links TRBV28 to TRBJ2-7, with 7 bases lining up with TRBD1. The CDR3 runs 13 residues. Looked up from germline, CDR1 is MDHEN and CDR2 is SYDVKM. The V segment lost 9 bases and the J segment 3 bases; nucleotides outside the gene matches: 8. This chain's CDR3 is CASGQDPDYEQYF. The CDR3, as DNA: TGTGCCAGTGGACAGGATCCGGACTACGAGCAGTACTTC.

This clone was observed a single time. V usage is TRBV6-8 and J usage is TRBJ2-1; possibly TRBD2 for D (5 bases). The CDR3 spans 15 residues. V lost 6 bases, J lost 7 bases, and 19 bases lay in between. Per germline, CDR1 MNHGY and CDR2 SAAAGT. Here the CDR3 reads CASSPGVVRFNEQFF. DNA for the CDR3: TGTGCCAGCAGCCCCGGGGTAGTTCGATTTAATGAGCAGTTCTTC.

This clone showed up just once. The chain couples TRBV29-1 to TRBJ2-1, with D perhaps matching TRBD1 (5 bases). Germline V lookup: CDR1 SQVTM, CDR2 ANQGSEA. This CDR3 has 12 amino acids. Trimming shortened V by 4 bases and J by 6 bases, and 10 bases separated the two germline ends. CDR3 sequence: CSVGWTPNEQFF. As DNA, the CDR3 is TGCAGCGTTGGTTGGACACCCAATGAGCAGTTCTTC.

The rearrangement joins TRBV6-5 to TRBJ2-7; 9 bases align to TRBD2. The germline CDR1 and CDR2 sequences are MNHEY and SVGAGI. The V gene end was trimmed by 5 bases and the J gene end by 12 bases; junction bases not matched to a gene: 17. This CDR3 comprises 15 residues. The CDR3 spells CASSHRLAALWVRYF. The CDR3, as DNA: TGTGCCAGCAGTCACAGACTAGCGGCCCTTTGGGTGCGGTACTTC.

V and J are TRBV19 and TRBJ1-5; D gene ambiguous. CDR3 size: 17 residues. Germline V gene sequence: CDR1 LNHDA, CDR2 SQIVND (reference sequence). The V gene lost 5 bases and the J gene lost 2 bases, with 19 bases spanning the gap. The CDR3 region is CASSPIRPNRGNQPQHF. CDR3 sequence (DNA): TGTGCCAGTAGTCCTATCCGGCCTAACCGGGGCAATCAGCCCCAGCATTTT.

The chain combines TRBV12-5 with TRBJ2-1; 10 bases are shared with TRBD1. Germline CDR1 and CDR2: LGHNT and FRNRAP. The CDR3 totals 17 residues. Unmatched junction bases numbered 11, after V lost 1 base and J lost 8 bases. CDR3 residues: CASGLAYRDGTGDEQFF. The DNA for the CDR3 is TGTGCTAGTGGTTTGGCGTATAGGGACGGGACAGGGGATGAGCAGTTCTTC.

This clone was seen just once. The gene calls are TRBV29-1 and TRBJ1-3; D is perhaps TRBD1 (6 bases). The germline V gene encodes CDR1 SQVTM and CDR2 ANQGSEA. V was cut by 6 bases and J by 1 base, with 10 bases left in between. This CDR3 is 13 amino acids long. The chain's CDR3 is CSVVQGSGNTIYF. The CDR3 DNA sequence: TGCAGCGTCGTACAGGGTTCTGGAAACACCATATATTTT.

V gene TRBV6-6 combines with J gene TRBJ1-4; D remains ambiguous. The CDR3 has 12 amino acids. The V end lost 0 bases, the J end lost 8 bases, and 4 bases lay between the germline ends. The germline gives CDR1 MNHNY, CDR2 SVGAGI (reference sequence). The DNA for the CDR3 is TGTGCCAGCAGTTACTCGGGCGAAAAACTGTTTTTT. Its translation is CASSYSGEKLFF.

This chain connects TRBV28 to TRBJ2-5, with 9 bases matching TRBD2. Trimming at V came to 5 bases and at J to 11 bases, leaving 18 bases not matched to a gene. In germline, CDR1 is MDHEN, CDR2 SYDVKM. This CDR3 is built from 16 residues. CDR3 loop: CASSTNIAGERVEQYF. DNA for the CDR3: TGTGCCAGCAGTACCAATATAGCGGGAGAGAGGGTTGAGCAGTACTTC.

V usage is TRBV18 and J usage is TRBJ1-3; D is ambiguous. Trimming took off 0 bases at V and 4 bases at J, with 10 bases between the two ends. Germline V CDR1 and CDR2: KGHSH, LQKENI. This CDR3 is built from 15 residues. CDR3 in amino acids: CASSPPGGRGNTIYF. DNA of the CDR3: TGTGCCAGCTCACCACCGGGAGGGAGAGGAAACACCATATATTTT.